This T cell receptor (beta chain) was obtained from a study of CD8+ T cells in alopecia areata. RNA extraction and reverse transcription yielded cDNA as sequencing template. Data came from immunoSEQ multiplex PCR; TCRdb stores just in-frame clones and leaves some out. The repertoire has around 200,000 clones, 58% of them found once; the top ten carry approximately 12%. Treatment indicated: oral pan-JAK inhibitor, 5-10 mg twice daily. V lost 7 bases and J 8 bases, leaving 12 bases between the germline ends. This CDR3 contains 11 residues. Per germline, CDR1 SQVTM and CDR2 ANQGSEA. Material: CD8+ T cells sorted from blood, obtained at week 24, from a patient treated with tofacitinib. V usage is TRBV29-1 and J usage is TRBJ2-1; D not certain. This TCR came from a human donor with alopecia areata. CDR3 sequence (DNA): TGCAGCGGGAAGCGCAGGTATGAGCAGTTCTTC. It yields the protein CSGKRRYEQFF.